The 21 T cell receptor beta chains in this list originate from one sample, sequenced in a study of vaccination effects on CD4 cells after COVID-19. These receptors are not linked to any known antigen. The assay was immunoSEQ multiplex PCR, and TCRdb's table has in-frame clones only and misses some. The sample gives 27,000 or so clones, 83% of which show up once; about 1.5% is in the top ten. After expansion with viral peptide pools in the ViraFEST assay, antigen-specific CD4+ T cells were sequenced. With roughly nine days of culture completed, CD4+ T cells were isolated. All study participants received two doses of BNT162b2 or mRNA-1273 vaccine. The material sequenced was CD4+ T cells from PBMCs cultured with HCoV-NL63 spike peptides, taken after COVID-19 vaccination. These receptors were obtained from a human donor who received a COVID-19 vaccine. Some clones in this sample may be carry-over from other donors' samples.

The chain carries TRBV5-1 and TRBJ1-3; D possibly corresponds to TRBD1 (6 bases). The CDR3 consists of 15 residues. Trimming removed 3 bases from V and 0 bases from J, with 10 bases in between. CDR1 is SGHRS, CDR2 YFSETQ, per germline. In DNA, the CDR3 is TGCGCCAGCAGCTCGGGACACACCTCTGGAAACACCATATATTTT. Residues: CASSSGHTSGNTIYF.

The V gene is TRBV5-4, the J gene TRBJ1-2, with 8 bases lining up with TRBD1. V lost 4 bases to trimming and J lost 0 bases; unmatched junction nucleotides: 2. CDR3 size: 14 residues. Germline V gene sequence: CDR1 SGHNT, CDR2 YYREEE (reference sequence). CDR3 sequence: CASSRTGSNYGYTF. The CDR3 nucleotides read TGTGCCAGCAGCAGGACAGGGTCTAACTATGGCTACACCTTC.

Details on this clone: One junction end disagrees with the germline gene, perhaps due to a read error. The chain carries TRBV28 and TRBJ1-4, with 10 nucleotides matching TRBD1. There are 13 residues in the CDR3. Looked up from germline, CDR1 is MDHEN and CDR2 is SYDVKM. The CDR3 region has the DNA TGTGCCAGCAGTCCCACCTGGGACAGGGGCGGTATTTTT. It translates to CASSPTWDRGGIF.

The rearrangement joins TRBV5-8 to TRBJ1-1; D is perhaps TRBD1 (5 bases). Germline CDR1 is SGHTS and CDR2 is YDEGEE. V was pared by 2 bases and J by 8 bases, with 16 bases between. This CDR3 spans 14 amino acids. For the CDR3, the DNA is TGTGCCAGCAGCTTCCCGAAGGGGAAAACAGAAGCTTTCTTT. It specifies CASSFPKGKTEAFF.

The gene calls are TRBV5-1 and TRBJ1-3, with 9 bases fitting TRBD1. The V gene end was trimmed by 4 bases and the J gene end by 3 bases; junction bases not matched to a gene: 8. Germline V CDR1 and CDR2: SGHRS, YFSETQ. The CDR3 spans 16 residues. CDR3 DNA: TGCGCCAGCAGCCCAGAGGGACAGGGTGGTGGAAACACCATATATTTT. Translated: CASSPEGQGGGNTIYF.

The chain couples TRBV6-5 to TRBJ2-2, with D maybe TRBD1 (6 bases). V lost 4 bases and J 5 bases, leaving 14 bases between the germline ends. The V gene's germline CDR1 is MNHEY and CDR2 SVGAGI. The CDR3 consists of 15 residues. CDR3 nucleotides: TGTGCCAGCAGTTTCCGGGACACTTCAACCGGGGAGCTGTTTTTT. Protein: CASSFRDTSTGELFF.

This clone appeared once. The gene calls are TRBV18 and TRBJ2-4; weak D call: TRBD1 (6 bases). The CDR3 runs 15 residues. The germline V gene has CDR1 KGHSH and CDR2 LQKENI. Trimming removed 2 bases from V and 0 bases from J, with 8 bases in between. DNA for the CDR3: TGTGCCAGCTCACCAGGACAGATAGCCAAAAACATTCAGTACTTC. This encodes CASSPGQIAKNIQYF.

This clone was picked up one time. V is TRBV11-2 and J is TRBJ1-2; TRBD1 is a possible D gene (6 bases). The ends were cut back, 5 bases at V and 8 bases at J, with 18 bases in the middle. The CDR3 is 14 amino acids. Germline assignment: CDR1 SGHAT and CDR2 FQNNGV. The CDR3 nucleotides are TGTGCCAGCAGCCCCGGACGGGACAATCGCGGCTACACCTTC. It yields the protein CASSPGRDNRGYTF.

V is TRBV7-2 and J is TRBJ2-3; D gene ambiguous. V was shortened by 9 bases and J by 1 base, with 8 bases between the two germline ends. There are 12 residues in the CDR3. Looked up from germline, CDR1 is SGHTA and CDR2 is FQGNSA. CDR3 sequence reads: CARSLRTDTQYF. The CDR3, as DNA: TGTGCCAGAAGCCTCCGCACAGATACGCAGTATTTT.

V gene TRBV28 combines with J gene TRBJ2-3, with TRBD2 matching over 12 bases. The CDR3 sequence is 15 residues long. Germline V gene lookup returns CDR1 MDHEN and CDR2 SYDVKM. The V gene end was trimmed by 5 bases and the J gene end by 4 bases; junction bases not matched to a gene: 4. CDR3 DNA sequence: TGTGCCAGCAGTGCTAGCGGGGGGGCCTCAGATACGCAGTATTTT. Its protein is CASSASGGASDTQYF.

The V and J genes are TRBV19 and TRBJ1-5; D ambiguous. The CDR3 contains 13 residues. The germline V gene has CDR1 LNHDA and CDR2 SQIVND (reference sequence). Trimming took 6 bases from V and 6 from J, leaving 12 bases between them. The chain's CDR3 is CASSQLVGQPQHF. The CDR3 DNA is TGTGCCAGTAGCCAATTGGTGGGTCAGCCCCAGCATTTT.

This chain connects TRBV3-1 (or the pseudogene TRBV3-2) to TRBJ2-5; D may match TRBD1 or TRBD2 (5 bases each). The CDR3 extends over 13 amino acids. Trimming took off 6 bases at V and 5 bases at J, with 13 bases between the two ends. Germline CDR1 LGHDT, CDR2 YNNKEL (reference sequence). The CDR3 DNA sequence: TGTGCCAGCAGGGGGACCATGGGGGAGACCCAGTACTTC. This encodes CASRGTMGETQYF.

The chain uses TRBV7-2 and TRBJ1-1; TRBD1 matches 8 bases. J gave up 1 base and V 1 base, and 2 bases lay outside the gene matches. This CDR3 has 15 amino acids. Germline-derived CDR1 and CDR2 are SGHTA and FQGNSA. As DNA, the CDR3 is TGTGCCAGCAGCTTAGTCGGGACAGGGAACACTGAAGCTTTCTTT. The encoded protein is CASSLVGTGNTEAFF.

This clone was counted once. The chain carries TRBV5-4 and TRBJ2-5; D is perhaps TRBD1 (6 bases). This CDR3 contains 14 residues. Germline loops: CDR1 SGHNT, CDR2 YYREEE (reference sequence). V was trimmed by 4 bases and J by 4 bases, leaving 14 bases between them. CDR3 amino acids: CASSPGGSLETQYF. The CDR3 DNA follows: TGTGCCAGCAGCCCTGGGGGCAGCCTAGAGACCCAGTACTTC.

The chain couples TRBV12-3 or TRBV12-4 to TRBJ1-2; D is unresolved. The CDR3 is made up of 13 amino acids. Deletions cut 5 bases from V and 2 bases from J, with 9 bases between. The CDR3 DNA follows: TGTGCCAGCAGTATCGGTACCAACTATGGCTACACCTTC. The encoded protein is CASSIGTNYGYTF.

The rearrangement uses TRBV2 and TRBJ2-4, with 9 bases fitting TRBD1. The J segment lost 7 bases and the V segment lost 4 bases, leaving 23 bases of the junction unmatched. Germline lookup yields CDR1 SNHLY and CDR2 FYNNEI. The CDR3 covers 20 residues. CDR3 region: CASSALMFGQGSFGQNIQYF. CDR3 coding DNA: TGTGCCAGCAGTGCCTTAATGTTTGGACAGGGGAGTTTTGGGCAGAACATTCAGTACTTC.

This CDR3 is CASSQIRGGEKLFF. CDR3 nucleotide sequence: TGTGCCAGCAGCCAAATCAGGGGAGGGGAAAAACTGTTTTTT. This chain connects TRBV14 to TRBJ1-4, with D possibly TRBD1 on 6 matching bases. Germline CDR1 and CDR2: SGHDN and FVKESK. There are 14 residues in the CDR3. V was cut by 2 bases and J by 8 bases, with 12 bases left in between.

The chain joins TRBV19 to TRBJ1-1; 10 nucleotides line up with TRBD1. Germline V gene lookup returns CDR1 LNHDA and CDR2 SQIVND (reference sequence). This CDR3 comprises 15 residues. V was clipped by 6 bases and J by 10 bases; unmatched bases: 14. As DNA, the CDR3 is TGTGCCAGTAGAAACCCGGGACAGGGGACTAGCGGAGCTTTCTTT. Its protein is CASRNPGQGTSGAFF. Together with reference TRBV19 and TRBJ1-1, the CDR3 gives the full variable domain: DGGITQSPKYLFRKEGQNVTLSCEQNLNHDAMYWYRQDPGQGLRLIYYSQIVNDFQKGDIAEGYSVSREKKESFPLTVTSAQKNPTAFYLCASRNPGQGTSGAFFGQGTRLTVV.

The rearrangement joins TRBV6-2 or TRBV6-3 to TRBJ2-5; D unclear. The CDR3 loop spans 12 amino acids. CDR1 MNHEY and CDR2 SVGEGT come from the germline V gene. Trimming shortened V by 6 bases and J by 5 bases, and 10 bases separated the two germline ends. The DNA for the CDR3 is TGTGCCAGCAGCCCCATGGAGGAGACCCAGTACTTC. It yields the protein CASSPMEETQYF.

The CDR3 sequence is CASEGGQGSETQYF. In DNA form, the CDR3 reads TGTGCCAGTGAAGGGGGACAGGGTTCGGAGACCCAGTACTTC. V and J are TRBV2 and TRBJ2-5; TRBD1 matches at 9 bases. From germline, CDR1 is SNHLY and CDR2 FYNNEI. After removal of 9 bases from V and 5 bases from J, the junction contained 10 bases not matched to a gene. CDR3 size: 14 residues. Full variable domain (remainder filled in from reference TRBV2 and TRBJ2-5): EPEVTQTPSHQVTQMGQEVILRCVPISNHLYFYWYRQILGQKVEFLVSFYNNEISEKSEIFDDQFSVERPDGSNFTLKIRSTKLEDSAMYFCASEGGQGSETQYFGPGTRLLVL.

This clone was found a few times. The CDR3 nucleotides are TGTGCCAGCAGCCTAGGTGGGACAGGCCGCCCGAACACTGAAGCTTTCTTT. Protein product: CASSLGGTGRPNTEAFF. V usage is TRBV5-6 and J usage is TRBJ1-1; 8 positions match TRBD1. V gave up 4 bases and J gave up 1 base; unmatched junction bases: 12. Germline CDR1 and CDR2: SGHDT and YYEEEE. This CDR3 region has 17 residues.